The 3 T cell receptor beta chains below come from one sample, sequenced in a study of T cell responses to AZD1222 COVID-19 vaccine. Profiling relied on immunoSEQ multiplex PCR, and the TCRdb table lists in-frame clones only, not all of them. Here the sample spans approximately 100,000 clones, about 89% being singletons. This specimen consisted of peripheral blood, obtained 28 days after the second AZD1222 dose. These receptors were obtained from an adult who received the AZD1222 COVID-19 vaccine.

The chain is built from TRBV4-1 and TRBJ1-6; a possible D gene is TRBD1 (5 bases). The germline V gene encodes CDR1 MGHRA and CDR2 YSYEKL. Trimming left V 0 bases short and J 7 bases short, with 13 bases between. The CDR3 length is 16 residues. The CDR3 region is CASSQEAGLENSPLHF. For the CDR3, the DNA is TGCGCCAGCAGCCAAGAGGCAGGGTTGGAAAATTCACCCCTCCACTTT.

The chain employs TRBV5-1 and TRBJ2-5; D is unresolved. This CDR3 has 11 amino acids. V shed 4 bases and J shed 11 bases, with 12 bases lying between them. Per the germline V gene, CDR1 is SGHRS and CDR2 is YFSETQ. CDR3 sequence: CASSTGRDQYF. The DNA of the CDR3 is TGCGCCAGCAGCACCGGACGAGATCAGTACTTC.

V is TRBV18 and J is TRBJ1-6; TRBD1 might be the D (6 bases). Germline CDR1 reads KGHSH; CDR2 reads LQKENI. The CDR3 is made up of 15 amino acids. Trimming removed 3 bases from V and 7 bases from J, with 13 bases in between. Here the CDR3 reads CASSPTWGANSPLHF. The CDR3 DNA reads TGTGCCAGCTCACCCACATGGGGGGCCAATTCACCCCTCCACTTT.